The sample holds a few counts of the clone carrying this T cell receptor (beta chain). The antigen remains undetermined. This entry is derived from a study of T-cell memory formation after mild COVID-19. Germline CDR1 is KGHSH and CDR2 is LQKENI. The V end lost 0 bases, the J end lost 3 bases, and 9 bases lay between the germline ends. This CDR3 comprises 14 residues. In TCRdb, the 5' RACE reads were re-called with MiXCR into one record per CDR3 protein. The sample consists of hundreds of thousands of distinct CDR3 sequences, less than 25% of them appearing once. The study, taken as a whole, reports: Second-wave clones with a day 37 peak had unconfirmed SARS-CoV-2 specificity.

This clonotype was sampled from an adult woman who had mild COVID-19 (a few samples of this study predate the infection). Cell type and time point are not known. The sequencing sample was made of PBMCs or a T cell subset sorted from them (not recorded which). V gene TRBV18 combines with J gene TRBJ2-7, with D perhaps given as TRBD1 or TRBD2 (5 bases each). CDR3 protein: CASSPPVGDYEQYF. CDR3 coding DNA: TGTGCCAGCTCACCACCGGTGGGGGACTACGAGCAGTACTTC.